The clone carrying this TCR beta chain has only a few counts. Clones were read by immunoSEQ multiplex PCR, and TCRdb kept only the in-frame ones, dropping some. The profile covers over 250,000 clones, with 75% to 95% appearing a single time and under 3% taken by the ten largest. Germline V gene data show CDR1 as MNHEY and CDR2 as SVGAGI. The V segment lost 6 bases and the J segment 7 bases; nucleotides outside the gene matches: 15. This CDR3 region has 15 residues. The sample comes from a study of blood T cell repertoires in COVID-19. Study in general: Nucleic acid was either cDNA or gDNA, and it came from T cells, B-cell-depleted T cells, or PBMCs.

This sequence joins TRBV6-5 and TRBJ2-7; TRBD2 aligns across 7 bases. The origin of this receptor is a person between 18 and 30 years old with COVID-19, enrolled during active disease. Sequenced: peripheral blood. The CDR3 DNA reads as TGTGCCAGCAGCATGTCCGGGACTAACCATCTTGAGCAGTACTTC. Translating it yields CASSMSGTNHLEQYF.